These 23 T cell receptor beta chains originate from one sample sequenced in a study of CD8+ T cells in alopecia areata. Reverse transcribed after extraction, RNA yielded cDNA as the sequencing template. Clones were read by immunoSEQ multiplex PCR, and TCRdb kept only the in-frame ones, dropping some. The sample consists of 150,000 to 200,000 clones, 55% of them appearing once. Material for sequencing was CD4+ T cells sorted from blood. The receptors derive from a human donor in good health.

The rearrangement uses TRBV11-2 and TRBJ1-2, with 8 nucleotides matching TRBD1. In germline, CDR1 is SGHAT, CDR2 FQNNGV. CDR3 size: 13 residues. Trimming removed 2 bases from V and 10 bases from J; junction bases left unmatched: 6. The CDR3 sequence: CASSLWQGADYTF. The CDR3 DNA follows: TGTGCCAGCAGCTTATGGCAGGGGGCTGACTACACCTTC.

This clone showed up just once. The gene calls are TRBV25-1 and TRBJ2-7, with D maybe TRBD1 (5 bases). Germline CDR1 is MGHDK and CDR2 is SYGVNS. The CDR3 is 11 residues long. V lost 6 bases, J lost 4 bases, and 7 bases lay in between. CDR3 sequence reads: CASRGVYEQYF. The CDR3 DNA reads as TGTGCCAGCAGAGGGGTATACGAGCAGTACTTC.

This chain uses TRBV5-6 with TRBJ2-7; the D is unclear. V shed 0 bases and J shed 0 bases, with 4 bases lying between them. In germline, CDR1 is SGHDT, CDR2 YYEEEE. The CDR3 sequence is 13 residues long. The CDR3 loop reads CASSLGYSYEQYF. The CDR3 region has the DNA TGTGCCAGCAGCTTGGGGTACTCCTACGAGCAGTACTTC. Based on the CDR3 plus reference TRBV5-6 and TRBJ2-7, the full variable domain is DAGVTQSPTHLIKTRGQQVTLRCSPKSGHDTVSWYQQALGQGPQFIFQYYEEEERQRGNFPDRFSGHQFPNYSSELNVNALLLGDSALYLCASSLGYSYEQYFGPGTRLTVT.

V and J are TRBV5-6 and TRBJ2-7; possible D gene TRBD2, 6 bases. V was trimmed by 0 bases and J by 3 bases, leaving 13 bases between them. The CDR3 is 15 amino acids. CDR1 and CDR2 (germline): SGHDT, YYEEEE. The CDR3 sequence: CASSLDYPGDYEQYF. CDR3 nucleotides: TGTGCCAGCAGCTTGGACTACCCGGGGGACTACGAGCAGTACTTC.

V and J are TRBV5-5 and TRBJ2-1; TRBD1 is a possible D gene (6 bases). Germline CDR1 reads SGHKS; CDR2 reads YYEKEE (reference sequence). Trimming removed 0 bases from V and 0 bases from J, with 10 bases in between. The CDR3 contains 16 residues. The CDR3 loop reads CASSLGDMPSYNEQFF. In DNA, the CDR3 is TGTGCCAGCAGCTTGGGGGACATGCCCTCCTACAATGAGCAGTTCTTC.

This chain uses TRBV2 with TRBJ2-7; the D gene is possibly TRBD2 (6 bases). Germline CDR1 and CDR2: SNHLY and FYNNEI. V was pared by 4 bases and J by 1 base, with 11 bases between. This CDR3 comprises 14 residues. The CDR3 loop is CASSGTTLSYEQYF. The CDR3 bases are TGTGCCAGCAGTGGGACTACGCTGTCCTACGAGCAGTACTTC. Together with reference TRBV2 and TRBJ2-7, the CDR3 gives the full variable domain: EPEVTQTPSHQVTQMGQEVILRCVPISNHLYFYWYRQILGQKVEFLVSFYNNEISEKSEIFDDQFSVERPDGSNFTLKIRSTKLEDSAMYFCASSGTTLSYEQYFGPGTRLTVT.

There are a few counts of this clone. The chain recombines TRBV10-3 with TRBJ2-6; D gene ambiguous. The CDR3 loop spans 12 amino acids. Germline V gene data show CDR1 as ENHRY and CDR2 as SYGVKD. The V gene lost 7 bases and the J gene lost 0 bases, with 1 base spanning the gap. CDR3 sequence reads: CAINSGANVLTF. The CDR3 DNA reads as TGTGCCATCAACTCTGGGGCCAACGTCCTGACTTTC.

The rearrangement links TRBV30 to TRBJ1-1; D is uncertain. Trimming removed 2 bases at V and 0 bases at J, with 7 bases between. This CDR3 is built from 13 residues. Germline CDR1 reads GTSNPN; CDR2 reads SVGIG (reference sequence). The CDR3 sequence: CAWSQQMNTEAFF. DNA of the CDR3: TGTGCCTGGAGTCAACAGATGAACACTGAAGCTTTCTTT.

The rearrangement links TRBV19 to TRBJ2-5; 12 bases fit TRBD2. This CDR3 has 16 residues. V was pared by 2 bases and J by 4 bases, with 5 bases of the junction left unmatched. Germline CDR1 and CDR2: LNHDA and SQIVND (reference sequence). The CDR3 here is CASSIRLAGGPETQYF. The CDR3 DNA reads TGTGCCAGTAGTATACGGCTAGCGGGAGGGCCAGAGACCCAGTACTTC.

The V call is TRBV2, the J call TRBJ2-1; 12 bases agree with TRBD2. Trimming removed 6 bases from V and 6 bases from J; junction bases left unmatched: 9. Germline-derived CDR1 and CDR2 are SNHLY and FYNNEI. The length of the CDR3 is 16 residues. The CDR3 nucleotides are TGTGCCAGCAGCACCCCTAGCGGGAGGGCCATCAATGAGCAGTTCTTC. Protein product: CASSTPSGRAINEQFF.

The chain joins TRBV10-2 to TRBJ2-5; 10 bases match TRBD2. Germline CDR1 and CDR2: WSHSY and SAAADI. The length of the CDR3 is 16 residues. The J segment lost 3 bases and the V segment lost 6 bases, leaving 10 bases of the junction unmatched. The CDR3 reads CASRPITSGMKETQYF. CDR3 nucleotide sequence: TGCGCCAGCAGACCTATAACTAGCGGGATGAAAGAGACCCAGTACTTC.

The rearrangement links TRBV29-1 to TRBJ2-2, with D perhaps matching TRBD2 (5 bases). The V gene lost 4 bases and the J gene lost 1 base, with 7 bases spanning the gap. The CDR3 is 13 amino acids. Per germline, CDR1 SQVTM and CDR2 ANQGSEA. The CDR3 reads CSVALGNTGELFF. DNA of the CDR3: TGCAGCGTTGCACTAGGGAACACCGGGGAGCTGTTTTTT.

Concerning this clone itself: Other DNA sequences within the sample encode an identical CDR3. The chain joins TRBV25-1 to TRBJ2-7, with D perhaps TRBD2 (5 bases). The V gene's germline CDR1 is MGHDK and CDR2 SYGVNS. The CDR3 is 12 residues long. Trimming cost V 3 bases and J 2 bases, with 5 bases left between them. The CDR3 DNA reads TGTGCCAGCAGTGATAGCGCCTACGAGCAGTACTTC. Protein sequence: CASSDSAYEQYF.

The V call is TRBV30, the J call TRBJ1-5; no clear D gene. From germline, CDR1 is GTSNPN and CDR2 SVGIG (reference sequence). V lost 3 bases to trimming and J lost 7 bases, with 13 bases between them. The CDR3 extends over 13 amino acids. The CDR3 spells CAWSPQGPQPQHF. As DNA, the CDR3 is TGTGCCTGGAGCCCTCAAGGTCCCCAGCCCCAGCATTTT.

This clone was counted only a few times. The CDR3 sequence is CASSRTDVYGYTF. For the CDR3, the DNA is TGTGCCAGCTCGCGGACAGACGTCTATGGCTACACCTTC. The genes are TRBV18 and TRBJ1-2; a weak D match, TRBD1 (6 bases). Germline-derived CDR1 and CDR2 are KGHSH and LQKENI. The CDR3 is made up of 13 amino acids. V lost 6 bases, J lost 4 bases, and 12 bases lay in between.

The gene calls are TRBV6-5 and TRBJ2-1; 7 positions match TRBD2. With V trimmed by 5 bases and J by 2 bases, 6 bases remained unmatched. CDR3 length equals 15 residues. Per the germline V gene, CDR1 is MNHEY and CDR2 is SVGAGI. The CDR3 coding sequence is TGTGCCAGCAGTCCCTGGGCGGGGGCCTACAATGAGCAGTTCTTC. Protein product: CASSPWAGAYNEQFF.

Comment on this clone: At the DNA level, this CDR3 is encoded by other sequences in the same sample as well. The genes are TRBV4-2 and TRBJ2-6; 8 bases match TRBD1. The CDR3 is 15 amino acids. CDR1 is LGHNA and CDR2 is YNFKEQ in the germline V gene. V lost 3 bases to trimming and J lost 2 bases; unmatched junction nucleotides: 0. The CDR3 sequence: CASSQTGAGANVLTF. The CDR3 nucleotides are TGTGCCAGCAGCCAGACAGGGGCTGGGGCCAACGTCCTGACTTTC.

This clone turned up a few times. V gene TRBV29-1 combines with J gene TRBJ2-2, with TRBD1 as a possible D gene (6 bases). CDR1 is SQVTM, CDR2 ANQGSEA, per germline. V shed 3 bases and J shed 6 bases, with 11 bases lying between them. The CDR3 covers 13 residues. In DNA form, the CDR3 reads TGCAGCGTTGAGCAGGGGCCGGCCGGGGAGCTGTTTTTT. Amino acids: CSVEQGPAGELFF.

V is TRBV5-6 and J is TRBJ1-2, with D possibly being TRBD1 (5 bases). The V gene lost 0 bases and the J gene lost 8 bases, with 11 bases spanning the gap. The CDR3 covers 13 residues. Germline CDR1 reads SGHDT; CDR2 reads YYEEEE. In DNA form, the CDR3 reads TGTGCCAGCAGCTTGGCCAGGGCGGGGGGCTACACCTTC. Amino acid sequence: CASSLARAGGYTF.

V gene TRBV23-1 combines with J gene TRBJ2-2; D is uncertain. TRBV23-1 is annotated as an ORF whose role is uncertain. The CDR3 has 17 residues. The V end was cut by 3 bases, the J end by 5 bases, with 19 bases between. In DNA form, the CDR3 reads TGCGCCAGCAGTCAGTCTGGCAACCCCCTTAAGACCGGGGAGCTGTTTTTT. It is translated as CASSQSGNPLKTGELFF.

CDR3 nucleotides: TGTGCCACCAGCAGAGTCCCTCGTACAGCATACTATGGCTACACCTTC. Translated: CATSRVPRTAYYGYTF. V usage is TRBV15 and J usage is TRBJ1-2, with D hard to call. CDR3 length: 16 amino acids. The V gene lost 1 base and the J gene lost 3 bases, with 15 bases spanning the gap. Germline CDR1 and CDR2: LNHNV and YYDKDF (reference sequence).

Only a few counts were recorded for this clone. The CDR3 spells CATKVAGLAAYNEQFF. The CDR3 nucleotides are TGTGCCACGAAGGTTGCGGGACTAGCGGCCTACAATGAGCAGTTCTTC. The rearrangement links TRBV10-3 to TRBJ2-1; 11 bases agree with TRBD2. The germline CDR1 and CDR2 sequences are ENHRY and SYGVKD. This CDR3 region has 16 residues. V lost 10 bases to trimming and J lost 2 bases; unmatched junction nucleotides: 10.

The chain joins TRBV27 to TRBJ2-3, with TRBD2 identical over 9 bases. The junction had 4 bases not matched to a gene; V was cut back by 3 bases and J by 3 bases. Looked up from germline, CDR1 is MNHEY and CDR2 is SMNVEV (reference sequence). This CDR3 region has 15 residues. The CDR3 loop reads CASSLREGLTDTQYF. As DNA, the CDR3 is TGTGCCAGCAGTTTGCGGGAGGGCCTAACAGATACGCAGTATTTT.